This TCR beta chain stems from a study of cytomegalovirus exposure and HLA in healthy donors. Points from the study as a whole: Evidence from a later analysis indicated that most CMV-associated TCR beta chains looked HLA-restricted. A few of the chains that were CMV-associated were confirmed in vitro to be specific for CMV antigens. V- and J-gene trimming in TCR beta was tied to a missense DCLRE1C variant by an analysis performed later. The study had only CMV serostatus as immune exposure information.

In the PCR, 60 Vbeta and 13 Jbeta primers were used. Generated by immunoSEQ multiplex PCR, the TCRdb table keeps only in-frame clones and is missing some. Of about 160,000 clones in the sample, approximately 78% are singletons; the top ten hold about 7.7%. This CDR3 is built from 14 residues. Germline CDR1 is MDHEN and CDR2 is SYDVKM. Deletions cut 6 bases from V and 2 bases from J, with 13 bases between. About this clone itself: As yet, its antigen is unknown.

Input material: PBMCs. V is TRBV28 and J is TRBJ1-2; the D gene is possibly TRBD1 (5 bases). The clonotype originates from a woman aged 25 to 39 in good health and CMV-seropositive. The CDR3 DNA reads as TGTGCCAGCAGACCCGGGCGGGACAACTATGGCTACACCTTC. Amino acid sequence: CASRPGRDNYGYTF.